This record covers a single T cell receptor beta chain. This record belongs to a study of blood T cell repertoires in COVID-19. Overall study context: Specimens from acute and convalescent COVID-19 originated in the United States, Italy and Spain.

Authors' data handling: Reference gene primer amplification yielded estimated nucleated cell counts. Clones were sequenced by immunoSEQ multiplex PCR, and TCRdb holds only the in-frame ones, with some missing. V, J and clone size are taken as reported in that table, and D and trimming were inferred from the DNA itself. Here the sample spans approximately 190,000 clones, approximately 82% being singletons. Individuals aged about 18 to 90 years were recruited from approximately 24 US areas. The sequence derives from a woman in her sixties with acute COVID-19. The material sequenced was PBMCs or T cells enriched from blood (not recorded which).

The CDR3 is CSSTRGPGELFF. The DNA of the CDR3 is TGCAGCTCTACTAGGGGGCCCGGGGAGCTGTTTTTT. This sequence joins TRBV29-1 and TRBJ2-2; 7 nucleotides align to TRBD1. CDR1 is SQVTM and CDR2 is ANQGSEA in the germline V gene. The junction had 6 bases not matched to a gene; V was cut back by 8 bases and J by 6 bases. This CDR3 contains 12 residues.